The 26 T cell receptor beta chains given below trace back to one sample, sequenced in a study of blood T cell repertoires in COVID-19 (dated by TCRdb to the early 2020s). Libraries were prepared through the immunoSEQ multiplex PCR assay. TCRdb carries this immuneACCESS record with in-frame sequences only. Its versions omit some clonotypes, under half of them owing to an unresolved V gene in the studies checked, with the rest unexplained. The sample table records about 150,000 clones; almost 85% of these occur just once. Jointly, the top ten make up less than 3% of the sample. Source material: peripheral blood. These receptors were collected from a woman older than 75 with COVID-19, enrolled during active disease.

The chain employs TRBV12-3 or TRBV12-4 and TRBJ2-7, with 9 bases identical to TRBD1. The CDR3 length is 13 residues. With V trimmed by 6 bases and J by 7 bases, 7 bases remained unmatched. Here the CDR3 reads CASRGQGGREQYF. DNA for the CDR3: TGTGCCAGCAGGGGACAGGGAGGAAGAGAGCAGTACTTC.

The chain is built from TRBV27 and TRBJ2-1; tentatively, D is TRBD2 (5 bases). The germline CDR1 and CDR2 sequences are MNHEY and SMNVEV (reference sequence). The CDR3 has 18 amino acids. V lost 4 bases and J lost 0, with 19 bases in between. CDR3 region: CASSSAGLALVSYNEQFF. Written as DNA, the CDR3 is TGTGCCAGCAGTTCAGCCGGGCTAGCCCTCGTCTCCTACAATGAGCAGTTCTTC.

The chain links TRBV2 to TRBJ1-6, with 7 bases aligning to TRBD1. With 1 base clipped from V and 9 bases from J, the junction kept 6 bases outside the gene matches. The germline V gene encodes CDR1 SNHLY and CDR2 FYNNEI. This CDR3 is built from 15 residues. Here the CDR3 DNA reads TGTGCCAGCAGTGAAGGACAGGGAATGGGTTCACCCCTCCACTTT. Protein sequence: CASSEGQGMGSPLHF.

The chain is built from TRBV5-4 and TRBJ2-3; 10 nucleotides agree with TRBD1. J was trimmed by 3 bases and V by 4 bases; bases with no gene match: 5. From germline, CDR1 is SGHNT and CDR2 YYREEE (reference sequence). The CDR3 consists of 15 residues. CDR3: CASSLRQGATDTQYF. The CDR3 DNA follows: TGTGCCAGCAGCCTACGACAGGGGGCAACAGATACGCAGTATTTT.

This clone was seen a single time. V gene TRBV18 combines with J gene TRBJ2-1; 8 nucleotides align to TRBD2. V was pared by 2 bases and J by 3 bases, with 18 bases of the junction left unmatched. The CDR3 covers 20 residues. CDR1 KGHSH and CDR2 LQKENI come from the germline V gene. The CDR3 loop reads CASSPASTSGKDYLYNEQFF. DNA of the CDR3: TGTGCCAGCTCACCAGCGAGTACTAGCGGCAAGGACTACCTCTACAATGAGCAGTTCTTC.

V gene TRBV6-5 combines with J gene TRBJ2-4, with 9 bases fitting TRBD2. CDR1 is MNHEY, CDR2 SVGAGI, per germline. The CDR3 extends over 15 amino acids. V lost 4 bases and J lost 9; bases outside the gene matches: 10. The CDR3 reads CASSSPGAGGSIQYF. In nucleotides, the CDR3 is TGTGCCAGCAGTTCCCCCGGAGCGGGAGGTAGCATTCAGTACTTC.

This clone was seen once. This chain connects TRBV3-1 (or the pseudogene TRBV3-2) to TRBJ1-1; 8 bases align to TRBD1. The CDR3 is 13 residues long. Trimming removed 3 bases from V and 5 bases from J; junction bases left unmatched: 2. Germline V lookup: CDR1 LGHDT, CDR2 YNNKEL (reference sequence). The CDR3 DNA sequence: TGTGCCAGCAGCCATCGGACAGGGACTGAAGCTTTCTTT. Protein sequence: CASSHRTGTEAFF.

This sequence joins TRBV19 and TRBJ2-7; TRBD2 matches at 10 bases. Trimming took 0 bases from V and 3 from J; bases not matched to a gene: 8. Looked up from germline, CDR1 is LNHDA and CDR2 is SQIVND (reference sequence). This CDR3 region has 17 residues. The CDR3 DNA reads as TGTGCCAGTAGTATAGATAACCTAGCGGGGGCTATCTACGAGCAGTACTTC. Amino acid sequence: CASSIDNLAGAIYEQYF. The variable domain in full, completed from reference TRBV19 and TRBJ2-7, reads DGGITQSPKYLFRKEGQNVTLSCEQNLNHDAMYWYRQDPGQGLRLIYYSQIVNDFQKGDIAEGYSVSREKKESFPLTVTSAQKNPTAFYLCASSIDNLAGAIYEQYFGPGTRLTVT.

This clone turned up a few times. The chain carries TRBV7-9 and TRBJ2-5, with D tentatively TRBD2 (7 bases). Germline V CDR1 and CDR2: SEHNR, FQNEAQ (reference sequence). V shed 3 bases and J shed 5 bases, with 10 bases lying between them. The CDR3 contains 13 residues. The CDR3 reads CASSFGGQETQYF. For the CDR3, the DNA is TGTGCCAGCAGCTTCGGGGGGCAGGAGACCCAGTACTTC.

V and J are TRBV5-1 and TRBJ2-3, with 14 bases aligning to TRBD2. The V segment lost 0 bases and the J segment 3 bases; nucleotides outside the gene matches: 6. This CDR3 contains 18 residues. Germline V lookup: CDR1 SGHRS, CDR2 YFSETQ. CDR3 sequence (DNA): TGCGCCAGCAGCTTGGAGGGGACTAGCGGGAGTTGGACAGATACGCAGTATTTT. Its protein is CASSLEGTSGSWTDTQYF.

This clone is a singleton in its sample. Other nucleotide sequences in the sample specify the same CDR3. CDR3 loop: CASSPWTGEETQYF. The CDR3 DNA reads TGTGCCAGCAGCCCCTGGACAGGGGAAGAGACCCAGTACTTC. The rearrangement joins TRBV7-9 to TRBJ2-5, with 9 bases that match TRBD1. V was clipped by 5 bases and J by 3 bases; unmatched bases: 4. From germline, CDR1 is SEHNR and CDR2 FQNEAQ (reference sequence). This CDR3 has 14 residues.

Only one count was recorded for this clone. This chain links TRBV24-1 with TRBJ2-1, with 11 bases lining up with TRBD2. Germline V gene sequence: CDR1 KGHDR, CDR2 SFDVKD. The CDR3 covers 14 residues. Trimming cost V 1 base and J 13 bases; bases outside gene matches: 5. For the CDR3, the DNA is TGTGCCACCAGTGATTTTGTTGGACTAGCGGGTCAGTTCTTC. Amino acid sequence: CATSDFVGLAGQFF.

The chain employs TRBV21-1 and TRBJ1-6; TRBD1, the D gene given by the table, was not confirmed from the DNA. TRBV21-1 corresponds to a pseudogene. This CDR3 is built from 16 residues. The CDR3 region has the DNA TGTGCCAGCAGCAAAGCCGACAGGGGGTCTAATTCACCCCTCCACTTT. It specifies CASSKADRGSNSPLHF.

The chain has TRBV3-1 (or the pseudogene TRBV3-2) and TRBJ2-7, with D possibly TRBD1 on 6 matching bases. The germline V and J ends were trimmed by 6 bases and 2 bases, with 11 bases remaining between them. The germline V gene has CDR1 LGHDT and CDR2 YNNKEL (reference sequence). This CDR3 has 13 amino acids. CDR3 sequence (DNA): TGTGCCAGCAGTGGGACAATTACCTACGAGCAGTACTTC. The encoded protein is CASSGTITYEQYF.

The V call is TRBV19, the J call TRBJ2-7, with 9 bases lining up with TRBD2. The CDR3 is 16 residues long. Germline V gene data show CDR1 as LNHDA and CDR2 as SQIVND (reference sequence). V lost 6 bases to trimming and J lost 7 bases; unmatched junction nucleotides: 16. CDR3: CASRPEGVLAGREQYF. In DNA form, the CDR3 reads TGTGCCAGTAGGCCAGAGGGGGTCCTAGCGGGACGGGAGCAGTACTTC.

The chain recombines TRBV7-9 with TRBJ1-4; D remains unclear. V lost 1 base, J lost 5 bases, and 8 bases lay in between. CDR1 SEHNR and CDR2 FQNEAQ come from the germline V gene (reference sequence). CDR3 length: 14 residues. The CDR3 region has the DNA TGTGCCAGCAGCTTAGGTTTGGAGAATGAAAAACTGTTTTTT. Protein product: CASSLGLENEKLFF. Drawing the rest from reference TRBV7-9 and TRBJ1-4, the complete variable domain is DTGVSQNPRHKITKRGQNVTFRCDPISEHNRLYWYRQTLGQGPEFLTYFQNEAQLEKSRLLSDRFSAERPKGSFSTLEIQRTEQGDSAMYLCASSLGLENEKLFFGSGTQLSVL.

The gene calls are TRBV19 and TRBJ2-4; D possibly corresponds to TRBD2 (5 bases). The CDR3 length is 14 residues. Per the germline V gene, CDR1 is LNHDA and CDR2 is SQIVND (reference sequence). The V gene lost 4 bases and the J gene lost 5 bases, with 12 bases spanning the gap. The CDR3 loop reads CASSTGILENIQYF. The CDR3 DNA reads as TGTGCCAGTAGTACGGGGATCTTGGAAAACATTCAGTACTTC.

J is TRBJ2-1 and V is TRBV5-1; TRBD2 aligns across 7 bases. Germline CDR1 SGHRS, CDR2 YFSETQ. V dropped 0 bases and J dropped 3; count of bases not matched to a gene: 6. The CDR3 totals 16 residues. CDR3 in amino acids: CASSLGLAAGYNEQFF. CDR3 sequence (DNA): TGCGCCAGCAGCTTGGGGCTAGCGGCTGGCTACAATGAGCAGTTCTTC. Full variable domain (missing parts from reference TRBV5-1 and TRBJ2-1): KAGVTQTPRYLIKTRGQQVTLSCSPISGHRSVSWYQQTPGQGLQFLFEYFSETQRNKGNFPGRFSGRQFSNSRSEMNVSTLELGDSALYLCASSLGLAAGYNEQFFGPGTRLTVL.

The chain links TRBV7-8 to TRBJ1-1, with 8 bases lining up with TRBD1. The CDR3 runs 13 residues. Germline V lookup: CDR1 SGHVS, CDR2 FQNEAQ. The junction had 3 bases not matched to a gene; V was cut back by 1 base and J by 8 bases. This chain's CDR3 is CASSLDRDREAFF. Written as DNA, the CDR3 is TGTGCCAGCAGCTTAGACCGGGACAGGGAAGCTTTCTTT. Together with reference TRBV7-8 and TRBJ1-1, the CDR3 gives the full variable domain: GAGVSQSPRYKVAKRGQDVALRCDPISGHVSLFWYQQALGQGPEFLTYFQNEAQLDKSGLPSDRFFAERPEGSVSTLKIQRTQQEDSAVYLCASSLDRDREAFFGQGTRLTVV.

Here the CDR3 DNA reads TGTGCCAGCAGCCCGGGGACAGGGGAGGGTACGCAGTATTTT. Protein: CASSPGTGEGTQYF. The V call is TRBV11-3, the J call TRBJ2-3, with 10 bases lining up with TRBD1. V was pared by 5 bases and J by 8 bases, with 7 bases of the junction left unmatched. Germline values: CDR1 SGHNT, CDR2 YENEEA. The CDR3 is 14 residues long.

This chain links TRBV7-2 with TRBJ2-1; no reliable D call. The V and J ends lost 1 base and 6 bases respectively, with 13 bases between them. The CDR3 loop spans 15 amino acids. CDR1 and CDR2 from the germline V gene are SGHTA and FQGNSA. DNA for the CDR3: TGTGCCAGCAGCTTAGACCTTCGGTTTGGCAATGAGCAGTTCTTC. Protein: CASSLDLRFGNEQFF.

This clone was seen only once. The chain is built from TRBV6-2 or TRBV6-3 and TRBJ1-2; possible D gene TRBD1, 6 bases. CDR1 and CDR2 from the germline V gene are MNHEY and SVGEGT. The CDR3 totals 13 residues. Trimming stripped 4 bases from V and 3 bases from J, with 9 bases between. CDR3 nucleotides: TGTGCCAGCAGTTTGCAGGGGTACTATGGCTACACCTTC. Residues: CASSLQGYYGYTF.

This chain joins TRBV5-6 and TRBJ1-5; 7 bases fit TRBD1. With 4 bases clipped from V and 5 bases from J, the junction kept 15 bases outside the gene matches. CDR1 is SGHDT and CDR2 is YYEEEE in the germline V gene. The CDR3 extends over 17 amino acids. The DNA of the CDR3 is TGTGCCAGCAGCCCGTGGTCGACAGGGTTAACTTATCAGCCCCAGCATTTT. This gives the protein CASSPWSTGLTYQPQHF.

The chain links TRBV7-9 to TRBJ2-7, with a weak D call TRBD1 (6 bases). Germline loops: CDR1 SEHNR, CDR2 FQNEAQ (reference sequence). V was clipped by 4 bases and J by 6 bases, with 10 bases between them. The CDR3 consists of 12 residues. CDR3 in amino acids: CASSSRGVEQYF. The DNA for the CDR3 is TGTGCCAGCAGCTCCAGGGGTGTCGAGCAGTACTTC. Combining the CDR3 with reference TRBV7-9 and TRBJ2-7 gives the whole variable domain DTGVSQNPRHKITKRGQNVTFRCDPISEHNRLYWYRQTLGQGPEFLTYFQNEAQLEKSRLLSDRFSAERPKGSFSTLEIQRTEQGDSAMYLCASSSRGVEQYFGPGTRLTVT.

This sequence joins TRBV24-1 and TRBJ2-1, with TRBD2 matching over 13 bases. This CDR3 is 17 amino acids long. The V gene's germline CDR1 is KGHDR and CDR2 SFDVKD. Trimming took 3 bases from V and 8 from J; bases not matched to a gene: 9. DNA for the CDR3: TGTGCCACCAGTGATGCACTAGCGGGAGGGCCTAGGGATGAGCAGTTCTTC. It is translated as CATSDALAGGPRDEQFF.

The rearrangement links TRBV28 to TRBJ1-5; D is perhaps TRBD1 (6 bases). CDR3 length: 15 residues. Germline V gene lookup returns CDR1 MDHEN and CDR2 SYDVKM. V was clipped by 6 bases and J by 4 bases, with 16 bases between them. The CDR3 is CASSEQGGWNQPQHF. CDR3 DNA sequence: TGTGCCAGCAGCGAACAGGGCGGGTGGAATCAGCCCCAGCATTTT.